The 5 T cell receptor beta chains below come from one sample, sequenced in a study of tumor-infiltrating lymphocytes in primary liver carcinoma. Both RNA and DNA were isolated together from around 20-30 mg of bulk tissue that had not been sorted. A constant-region primer served to make TCR beta cDNA from about 500 ng total RNA. Three-round nested multiplex PCR performed with slightly modified ARM-PCR produced the TCR beta libraries. Primers for the first two PCR rounds were TRBV1-TRBV30 forward primers and a C-beta reverse primer (around 11 cycles per round). From the multiplex PCR reads, TCRdb called clonotypes with MiXCR, one entry per CDR3 protein. The sample contains approximately 92,000 distinct CDR3 sequences, 68% of which appear only once. Sequenced: tumor-adjacent normal liver tissue. Receptors originate from a man in his forties or fifties with primary liver carcinoma and hepatitis B virus infection.

Comment on this clonotype: At one of its ends the junction is not consistent with the germline gene, which may arise from a read error. This chain links TRBV30 with TRBJ2-5, with TRBD1 matching over 8 bases. CDR1 and CDR2 (germline): GTSNPN, SVGIG (reference sequence). The CDR3 totals 15 residues. CDR3 sequence (DNA): TGTGCCTTGAGTGTACAGCAGGGGGCGCGTGAGACCCAGTACTTC. It codes for CALSVQQGARETQYF.

V gene TRBV11-2 combines with J gene TRBJ1-4; D unresolved. V lost 0 bases, J lost 8 bases, and 10 bases lay in between. This CDR3 has 14 residues. Germline lookup yields CDR1 SGHAT and CDR2 FQNNGV. The CDR3: CASSLEFGDEKLFF. As DNA, the CDR3 is TGTGCCAGCAGCTTAGAGTTCGGTGACGAAAAACTGTTTTTT. The full variable domain, with the rest looked up from reference TRBV11-2 and TRBJ1-4, is EAGVAQSPRYKIIEKRQSVAFWCNPISGHATLYWYQQILGQGPKLLIQFQNNGVVDDSQLPKDRFSAERLKGVDSTLKIQPAKLEDSAVYLCASSLEFGDEKLFFGSGTQLSVL.

In regard to this clonotype: It is likely a read error, because the conserved phenylalanine at the end of the CDR3 is missing. The chain recombines TRBV12-3 or TRBV12-4 with TRBJ2-7, with unresolved D. There are 13 residues in the CDR3. Written as DNA, the CDR3 is TGTGCCAGCCGGAAGGGCCACTCCTACGGGCAGTACTAC. As protein: CASRKGHSYGQYY.

This clonotype was seen more than once but under ten times. This rearrangement joins TRBV28 to TRBJ2-7; 7 positions agree with TRBD2. CDR3 length: 14 amino acids. The V gene's germline CDR1 is MDHEN and CDR2 SYDVKM. The ends lost 6 bases at V and 7 bases at J; junction bases unmatched: 12. Here the CDR3 DNA reads TGTGCCAGCAGAATTATTACGGGAGCGGGGGAGCAGTACTTC. Translating it yields CASRIITGAGEQYF. Supplemented by reference TRBV28 and TRBJ2-7, the full variable domain reads DVKVTQSSRYLVKRTGEKVFLECVQDMDHENMFWYRQDPGLGLRLIYFSYDVKMKEKGDIPEGYSVSREKKERFSLILESASTNQTSMYLCASRIITGAGEQYFGPGTRLTVT.

Of note for this clonotype: Just one base apart from a much larger clone, this may be a read error. CDR3 in amino acids: CASSPPWDRGYNEQFF. The CDR3 DNA sequence: TGTGCCAGCAGCCCGCCCTGGGACAGGGGGTACAATGAGCAGTTCTTC. The rearrangement uses TRBV7-8 and TRBJ2-1; 11 bases map to TRBD1. The germline V gene encodes CDR1 SGHVS and CDR2 FQNEAQ. The CDR3 runs to 16 residues. Germline trimming cut 5 bases from V and 4 bases from J; bases unmatched to any gene: 7. The full variable domain, in which reference TRBV7-8 and TRBJ2-1 provide the parts outside the CDR3, is GAGVSQSPRYKVAKRGQDVALRCDPISGHVSLFWYQQALGQGPEFLTYFQNEAQLDKSGLPSDRFFAERPEGSVSTLKIQRTQQEDSAVYLCASSPPWDRGYNEQFFGPGTRLTVL.